This entry lists 9 T cell receptor beta chains sequenced from one sample in a study of blood T cell repertoires in COVID-19. TCRdb's copy holds only in-frame clones and misses some; the assay was immunoSEQ multiplex PCR. The sample comprises about 190,000 clones, 78% of which are singletons, and about 2.8% rests with the top ten. Sequences were obtained from peripheral blood. These receptors were taken from a woman at least 80 years old with active or convalescent COVID-19.

J is TRBJ2-7 and V is TRBV3-1 (or the pseudogene TRBV3-2); tentatively, D is TRBD1 (5 bases). The V gene lost 2 bases and the J gene lost 6 bases, with 17 bases spanning the gap. The germline V gene has CDR1 LGHDT and CDR2 YNNKEL (reference sequence). This CDR3 is 15 amino acids long. CDR3 sequence reads: CASSQRKRGTVEQYF. Written as DNA, the CDR3 is TGTGCCAGCAGCCAAAGGAAAAGGGGTACGGTCGAGCAGTACTTC.

This clone is a singleton in its sample. The V and J genes are TRBV15 and TRBJ2-5; weak D call: TRBD2 (5 bases). V dropped 0 bases and J dropped 2 bases, with 10 bases sitting between them. This CDR3 spans 15 amino acids. Per the germline V gene, CDR1 is LNHNV and CDR2 is YYDKDF (reference sequence). The CDR3 here is CATSRDMGVQETQYF. CDR3 nucleotides: TGTGCCACCAGCAGAGATATGGGAGTACAAGAGACCCAGTACTTC.

The chain joins TRBV5-1 to TRBJ2-2, with D perhaps TRBD1 (5 bases). Germline CDR1 reads SGHRS; CDR2 reads YFSETQ. The CDR3 contains 14 residues. V was cut by 7 bases and J by 2 bases, with 12 bases left in between. CDR3: CASQDQGNTGELFF. CDR3 in DNA: TGCGCCAGCCAAGATCAGGGTAACACCGGGGAGCTGTTTTTT.

The J gene is TRBJ2-7, the V gene TRBV5-1; the D gene is possibly TRBD2 (5 bases). CDR1 is SGHRS, CDR2 YFSETQ, per germline. The CDR3 has 15 residues. V lost 0 bases and J 0 bases, leaving 10 bases between the germline ends. The CDR3 DNA reads as TGCGCCAGCAGCTTGGAAACCGGAGGCTCCTACGAGCAGTACTTC. Protein sequence: CASSLETGGSYEQYF.

The chain uses TRBV5-1 and TRBJ1-1; TRBD1 matches at 9 bases. The CDR3 extends over 14 amino acids. The germline gives CDR1 SGHRS, CDR2 YFSETQ. J was trimmed by 3 bases and V by 6 bases; bases with no gene match: 6. The CDR3 here is CASNLQGADTEAFF. The CDR3 bases are TGCGCCAGCAATCTACAGGGGGCCGACACTGAAGCTTTCTTT.

V and J are TRBV7-9 and TRBJ1-1; no firm D call. Germline V CDR1 and CDR2: SEHNR, FQNEAQ (reference sequence). Between the trimmed V and J ends, which lost 5 bases and 3 bases, there was a span of 16 bases. The CDR3 has 15 amino acids. The chain's CDR3 is CASSPNIGAYTEAFF. The CDR3 region has the DNA TGTGCCAGCAGCCCTAATATTGGAGCTTACACTGAAGCTTTCTTT. The full variable domain, with the rest looked up from reference TRBV7-9 and TRBJ1-1, is DTGVSQNPRHKITKRGQNVTFRCDPISEHNRLYWYRQTLGQGPEFLTYFQNEAQLEKSRLLSDRFSAERPKGSFSTLEIQRTEQGDSAMYLCASSPNIGAYTEAFFGQGTRLTVV.

CDR3 sequence (DNA): TGTGCCAGCAGCCCTGACAGACCCGCGAACACCGGGGAGCTGTTTTTT. This codes for CASSPDRPANTGELFF. The genes are TRBV6-6 and TRBJ2-2; the D gene is possibly TRBD1 (5 bases). CDR1 and CDR2 (germline): MNHNY, SVGAGI (reference sequence). V was trimmed by 6 bases and J by 0 bases, leaving 14 bases between them. This CDR3 is 16 amino acids long.

This clone was seen only once. This chain connects TRBV5-1 to TRBJ2-2; D possibly corresponds to TRBD1 (6 bases). V was pared by 3 bases and J by 3 bases, with 15 bases between. CDR3 length equals 16 residues. Per germline, CDR1 SGHRS and CDR2 YFSETQ. CDR3 nucleotide sequence: TGCGCCAGCAGCTCGAACGACCCAGGGGACACCGGGGAGCTGTTTTTT. Translated, it gives CASSSNDPGDTGELFF.

The V call is TRBV5-1, the J call TRBJ2-1, with a possible D match to TRBD1 (5 bases). The CDR3 spans 14 residues. The germline CDR1 and CDR2 sequences are SGHRS and YFSETQ. V was cut by 0 bases and J by 5 bases, with 9 bases left in between. CDR3 sequence (DNA): TGCGCCAGCAGCTTGGGGGGCACGGACAATGAGCAGTTCTTC. Translated: CASSLGGTDNEQFF.